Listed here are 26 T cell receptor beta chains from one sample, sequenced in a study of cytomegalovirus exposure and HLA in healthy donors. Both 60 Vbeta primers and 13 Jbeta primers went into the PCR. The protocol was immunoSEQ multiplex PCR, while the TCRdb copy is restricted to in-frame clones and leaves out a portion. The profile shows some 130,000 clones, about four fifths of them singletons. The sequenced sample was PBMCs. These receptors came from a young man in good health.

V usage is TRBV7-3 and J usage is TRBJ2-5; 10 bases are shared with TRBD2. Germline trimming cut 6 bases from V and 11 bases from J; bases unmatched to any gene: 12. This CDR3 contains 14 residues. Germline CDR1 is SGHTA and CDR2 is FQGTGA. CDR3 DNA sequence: TGTGCCAGCAGTCCCCTAGCGGGAGCTCAAGAGCAGTACTTC. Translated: CASSPLAGAQEQYF.

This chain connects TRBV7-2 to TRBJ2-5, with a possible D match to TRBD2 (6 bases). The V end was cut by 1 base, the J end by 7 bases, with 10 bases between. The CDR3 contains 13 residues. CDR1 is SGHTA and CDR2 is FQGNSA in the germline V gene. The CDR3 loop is CASSLGLEGTQYF. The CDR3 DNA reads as TGTGCCAGCAGCTTAGGACTAGAGGGGACCCAGTACTTC.

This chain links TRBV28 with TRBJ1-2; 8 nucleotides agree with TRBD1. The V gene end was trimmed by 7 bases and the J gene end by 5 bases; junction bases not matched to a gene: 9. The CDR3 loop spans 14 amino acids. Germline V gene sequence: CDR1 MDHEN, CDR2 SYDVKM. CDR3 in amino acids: CASIRRGQVYGYTF. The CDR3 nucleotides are TGTGCCAGCATCAGACGGGGACAGGTATATGGCTACACCTTC.

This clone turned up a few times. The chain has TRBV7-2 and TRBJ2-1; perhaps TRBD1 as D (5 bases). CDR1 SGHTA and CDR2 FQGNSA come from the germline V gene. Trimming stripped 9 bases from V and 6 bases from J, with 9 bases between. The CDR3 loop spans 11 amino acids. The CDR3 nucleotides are TGTGCCAGAGGGGATCTCAATGAGCAGTTCTTC. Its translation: CARGDLNEQFF.

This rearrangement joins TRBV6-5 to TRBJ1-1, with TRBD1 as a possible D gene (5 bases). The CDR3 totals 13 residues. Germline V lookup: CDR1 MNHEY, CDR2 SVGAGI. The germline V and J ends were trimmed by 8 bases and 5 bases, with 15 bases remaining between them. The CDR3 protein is CASCLGLGTEAFF. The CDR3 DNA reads TGTGCCAGCTGCTTGGGGCTCGGGACTGAAGCTTTCTTT.

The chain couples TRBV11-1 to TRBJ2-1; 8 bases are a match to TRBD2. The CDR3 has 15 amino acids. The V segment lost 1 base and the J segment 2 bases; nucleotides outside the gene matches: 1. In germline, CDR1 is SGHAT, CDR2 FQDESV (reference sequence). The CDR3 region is CASSLEAGAYNEQFF. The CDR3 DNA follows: TGTGCCAGCAGCTTAGAAGCGGGAGCCTACAATGAGCAGTTCTTC.

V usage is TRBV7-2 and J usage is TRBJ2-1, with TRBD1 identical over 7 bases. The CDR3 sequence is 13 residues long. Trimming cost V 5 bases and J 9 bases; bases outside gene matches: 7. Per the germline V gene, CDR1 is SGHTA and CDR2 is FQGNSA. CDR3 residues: CASSTANRGEQFF. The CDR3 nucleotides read TGTGCCAGCAGCACCGCCAACAGGGGTGAGCAGTTCTTC.

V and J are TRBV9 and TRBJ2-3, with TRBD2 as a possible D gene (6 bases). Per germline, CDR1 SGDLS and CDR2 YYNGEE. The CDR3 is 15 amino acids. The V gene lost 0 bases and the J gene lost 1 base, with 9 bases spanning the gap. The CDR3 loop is CASSVGSSGTDTQYF. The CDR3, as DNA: TGTGCCAGCAGCGTAGGATCTAGCGGCACAGATACGCAGTATTTT.

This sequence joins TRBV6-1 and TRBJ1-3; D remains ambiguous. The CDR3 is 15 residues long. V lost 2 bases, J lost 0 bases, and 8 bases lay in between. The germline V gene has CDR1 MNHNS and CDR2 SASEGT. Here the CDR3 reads CASSEMSGSGNTIYF. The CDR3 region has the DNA TGTGCCAGCAGTGAAATGTCGGGCTCTGGAAACACCATATATTTT.

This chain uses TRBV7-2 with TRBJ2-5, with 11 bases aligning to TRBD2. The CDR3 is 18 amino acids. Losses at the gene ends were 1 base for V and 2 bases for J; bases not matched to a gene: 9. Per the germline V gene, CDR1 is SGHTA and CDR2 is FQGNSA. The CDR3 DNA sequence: TGTGCCAGCAGCTTAGGATTTTCTAGCGGGAGGAATCAAGAGACCCAGTACTTC. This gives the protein CASSLGFSSGRNQETQYF.

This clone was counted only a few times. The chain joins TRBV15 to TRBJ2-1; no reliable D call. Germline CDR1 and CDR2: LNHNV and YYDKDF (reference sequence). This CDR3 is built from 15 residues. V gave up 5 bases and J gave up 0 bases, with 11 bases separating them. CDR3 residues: CATSLQRSSYNEQFF. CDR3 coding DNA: TGTGCCACCAGCCTCCAACGGAGCTCCTACAATGAGCAGTTCTTC.

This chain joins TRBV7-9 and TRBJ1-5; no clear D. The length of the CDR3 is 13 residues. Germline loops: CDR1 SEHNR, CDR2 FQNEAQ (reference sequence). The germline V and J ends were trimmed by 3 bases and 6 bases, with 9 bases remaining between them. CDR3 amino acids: CASSFAGSQPQHF. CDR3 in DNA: TGTGCCAGCAGCTTCGCAGGTAGTCAGCCCCAGCATTTT.

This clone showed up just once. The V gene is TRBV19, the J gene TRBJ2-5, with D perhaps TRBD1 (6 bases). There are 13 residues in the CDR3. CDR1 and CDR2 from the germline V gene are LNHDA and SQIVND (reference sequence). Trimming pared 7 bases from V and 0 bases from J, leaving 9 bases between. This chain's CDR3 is CASNQGHQETQYF. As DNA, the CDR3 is TGTGCCAGTAATCAGGGGCACCAAGAGACCCAGTACTTC.

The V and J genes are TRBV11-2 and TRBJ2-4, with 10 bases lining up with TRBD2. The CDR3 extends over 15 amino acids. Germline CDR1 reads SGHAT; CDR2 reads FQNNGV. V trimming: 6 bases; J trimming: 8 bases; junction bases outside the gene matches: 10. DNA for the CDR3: TGTGCCAGCAGGCGCATTAGCGGGAGGTCAGACATTCAGTACTTC. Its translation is CASRRISGRSDIQYF.

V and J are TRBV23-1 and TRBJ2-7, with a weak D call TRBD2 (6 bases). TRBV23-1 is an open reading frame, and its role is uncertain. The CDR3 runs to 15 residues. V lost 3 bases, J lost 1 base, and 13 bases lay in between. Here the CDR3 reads CASSHAGTCSYEQYF. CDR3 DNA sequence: TGCGCCAGCAGTCACGCCGGGACTTGTTCCTACGAGCAGTACTTC.

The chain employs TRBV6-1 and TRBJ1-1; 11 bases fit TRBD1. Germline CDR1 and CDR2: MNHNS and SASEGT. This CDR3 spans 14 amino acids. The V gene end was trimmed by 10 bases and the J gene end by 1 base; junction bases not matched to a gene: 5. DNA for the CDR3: TGTGCCACCCAGGACAGGGGGCGGAACACTGAAGCTTTCTTT. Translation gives CATQDRGRNTEAFF.

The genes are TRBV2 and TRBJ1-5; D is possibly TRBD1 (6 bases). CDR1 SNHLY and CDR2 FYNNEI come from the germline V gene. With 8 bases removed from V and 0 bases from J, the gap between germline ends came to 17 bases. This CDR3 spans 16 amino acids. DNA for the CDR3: TGTGCCAGCCCCCGGGGGGACACTTATAGCAATCAGCCCCAGCATTTT. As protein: CASPRGDTYSNQPQHF.

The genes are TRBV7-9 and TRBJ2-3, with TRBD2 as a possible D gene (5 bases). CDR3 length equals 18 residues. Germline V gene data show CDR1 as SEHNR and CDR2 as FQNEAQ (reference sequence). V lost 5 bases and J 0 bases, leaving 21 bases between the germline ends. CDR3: CASSPSLRAAPSTDTQYF. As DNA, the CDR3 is TGTGCCAGCAGCCCATCTTTGCGAGCGGCGCCTAGCACAGATACGCAGTATTTT.

The chain's CDR3 is CASSLWGGPGQGARAKNIQYF. In DNA, the CDR3 is TGCGCCAGCAGCTTGTGGGGGGGACCCGGACAGGGGGCGAGAGCCAAAAACATTCAGTACTTC. The chain couples TRBV5-1 to TRBJ2-4; the match to TRBD1 covers 11 bases. The CDR3 has 21 amino acids. Germline CDR1 reads SGHRS; CDR2 reads YFSETQ. With V trimmed by 1 base and J by 0 bases, 15 bases remained unmatched.

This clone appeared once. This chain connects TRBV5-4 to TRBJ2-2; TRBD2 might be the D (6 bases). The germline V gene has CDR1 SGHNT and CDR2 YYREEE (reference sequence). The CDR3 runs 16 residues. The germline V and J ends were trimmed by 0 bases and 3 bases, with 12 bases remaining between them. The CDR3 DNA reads TGTGCCAGCAGCTTGGGTCGACTAGAGGACACCGGGGAGCTGTTTTTT. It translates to CASSLGRLEDTGELFF.

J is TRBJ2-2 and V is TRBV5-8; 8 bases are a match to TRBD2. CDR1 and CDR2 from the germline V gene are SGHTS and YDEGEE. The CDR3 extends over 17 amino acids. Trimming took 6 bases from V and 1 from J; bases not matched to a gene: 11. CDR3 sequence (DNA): TGTGCCAGCATCCGGGGGGGACTATCTTTGAACACCGGGGAGCTGTTTTTT. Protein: CASIRGGLSLNTGELFF.

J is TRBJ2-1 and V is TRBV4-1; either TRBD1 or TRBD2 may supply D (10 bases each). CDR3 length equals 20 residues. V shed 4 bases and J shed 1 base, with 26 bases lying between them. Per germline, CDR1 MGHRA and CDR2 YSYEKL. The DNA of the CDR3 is TGCGCCAGCAGCCGGCAAGGGACAGGGGCACTAGCGGGATCCTACAATGAGCAGTTCTTC. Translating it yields CASSRQGTGALAGSYNEQFF.

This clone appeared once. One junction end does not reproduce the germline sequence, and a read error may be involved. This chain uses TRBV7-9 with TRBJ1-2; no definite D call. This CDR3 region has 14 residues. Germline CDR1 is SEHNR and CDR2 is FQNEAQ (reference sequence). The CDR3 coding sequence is TGTTCCAGCAGCTTAGAAAGGACTTTAGGTGGCTACACCTTC. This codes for CSSSLERTLGGYTF.

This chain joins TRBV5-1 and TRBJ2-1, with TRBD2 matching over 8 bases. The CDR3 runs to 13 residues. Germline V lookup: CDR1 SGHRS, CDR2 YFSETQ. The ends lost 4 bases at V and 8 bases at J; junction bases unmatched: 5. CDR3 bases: TGCGCCAGCAGCCGTAGCGGGAAGGATGAGCAGTTCTTC. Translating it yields CASSRSGKDEQFF.

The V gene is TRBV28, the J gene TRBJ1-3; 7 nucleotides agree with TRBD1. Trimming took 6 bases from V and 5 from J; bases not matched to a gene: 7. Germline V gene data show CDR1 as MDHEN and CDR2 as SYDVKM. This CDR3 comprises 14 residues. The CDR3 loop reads CASRRTGRRNTIYF. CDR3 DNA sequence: TGTGCCAGCAGGAGGACAGGACGTAGAAACACCATATATTTT.

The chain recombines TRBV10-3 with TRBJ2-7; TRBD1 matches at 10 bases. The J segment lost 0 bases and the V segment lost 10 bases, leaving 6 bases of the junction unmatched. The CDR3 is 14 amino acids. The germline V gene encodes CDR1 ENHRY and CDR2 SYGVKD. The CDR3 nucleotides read TGTGCCACCGGGGACAGGGGACTCTCCTACGAGCAGTACTTC. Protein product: CATGDRGLSYEQYF.